This entry lists 28 T cell receptor beta chains sequenced from one sample in a study of blood T cell repertoires in COVID-19. The data were produced by immunoSEQ multiplex PCR, yet TCRdb's version contains in-frame clones alone and is incomplete. The table includes more than 95,000 clones, around 88% detected once. The sequencing sample was made of peripheral blood. The source is an older man with active or convalescent COVID-19.

The chain is built from TRBV27 and TRBJ2-1; 13 bases agree with TRBD2. The CDR3 consists of 16 residues. The V gene end was trimmed by 1 base and the J gene end by 10 bases; junction bases not matched to a gene: 7. Looked up from germline, CDR1 is MNHEY and CDR2 is SMNVEV (reference sequence). The CDR3 loop is CASSLFGTSGVKEQFF. The CDR3 nucleotides read TGTGCCAGCAGTTTATTTGGGACTAGCGGGGTAAAAGAGCAGTTCTTC.

This clone was observed a few times. The gene calls are TRBV2 and TRBJ1-3; 9 bases fit TRBD1. J lost 4 bases, V lost 7 bases, and 11 bases had no gene match. The CDR3 has 16 amino acids. Germline lookup yields CDR1 SNHLY and CDR2 FYNNEI. CDR3 nucleotide sequence: TGTGCCAGCACCCAACCGAAAGGACAGGGGGGAAACACCATATATTTT. Translated: CASTQPKGQGGNTIYF.

The chain employs TRBV7-2 and TRBJ2-3; possible D gene TRBD2, 5 bases. The CDR3 spans 12 residues. Germline CDR1 is SGHTA and CDR2 is FQGNSA. V was trimmed by 5 bases and J by 14 bases, leaving 17 bases between them. The CDR3 nucleotides are TGTGCCAGCAGCCGTTTTGGGAGTCCTTGGTATTTT. This translates into CASSRFGSPWYF. The whole variable domain, filled in from reference TRBV7-2 and TRBJ2-3, reads GAGVSQSPSNKVTEKGKDVELRCDPISGHTALYWYRQSLGQGLEFLIYFQGNSAPDKSGLPSDRFSAERTGGSVSTLTIQRTQQEDSAVYLCASSRFGSPWYFGPGTRLTVL.

This clone showed up just once. The V call is TRBV10-3, the J call TRBJ1-1; D is possibly TRBD1 (5 bases). Germline V lookup: CDR1 ENHRY, CDR2 SYGVKD. The CDR3 loop spans 15 amino acids. The V and J ends lost 2 bases and 4 bases respectively, with 14 bases between them. The CDR3 nucleotides are TGTGCCATCAGTGAGGGGGCAAGGGGACTCACTGAAGCTTTCTTT. Its protein product is CAISEGARGLTEAFF.

The chain combines TRBV7-9 with TRBJ1-1; 9 bases align to TRBD1. The V and J ends lost 3 bases and 3 bases, in that order; junction bases with no gene match: 5. This CDR3 comprises 15 residues. Germline-derived CDR1 and CDR2 are SEHNR and FQNEAQ (reference sequence). The CDR3 loop is CASSFSDRGDTEAFF. CDR3 nucleotide sequence: TGTGCCAGCAGCTTTTCGGACAGGGGAGACACTGAAGCTTTCTTT.

The table lists this clone with a few counts. Other DNA sequences in the sample encode the same CDR3. DNA of the CDR3: TGCAGCGTTGGAGGGCAGAACTATGGCTACACCTTC. The encoded protein is CSVGGQNYGYTF. The chain combines TRBV29-1 with TRBJ1-2; D is ambiguous. The CDR3 is 12 amino acids. Germline values: CDR1 SQVTM, CDR2 ANQGSEA. V dropped 4 bases and J dropped 2 bases, with 8 bases sitting between them.

J is TRBJ1-6 and V is TRBV15, with 7 bases fitting TRBD1. Germline values: CDR1 LNHNV, CDR2 YYDKDF (reference sequence). The J segment lost 6 bases and the V segment lost 0 bases, leaving 5 bases of the junction unmatched. The CDR3 runs to 16 residues. CDR3 protein: CATSRDRGQPNSPLHF. CDR3 bases: TGTGCCACCAGCAGAGATAGGGGACAGCCTAATTCACCCCTCCACTTT.

The chain couples TRBV13 to TRBJ1-6; D not resolved. Between the trimmed V and J ends, which lost 4 bases and 4 bases, there was a span of 11 bases. Looked up from germline, CDR1 is PRHDT and CDR2 is FYEKMQ (reference sequence). CDR3 length equals 15 residues. In nucleotides, the CDR3 is TGTGCCAGCAGCTCGTTCCGGGATTATAATTCACCCCTCCACTTT. It translates to CASSSFRDYNSPLHF.

The chain joins TRBV5-5 to TRBJ2-7, with D possibly being TRBD2 (6 bases). The V gene's germline CDR1 is SGHKS and CDR2 YYEKEE (reference sequence). V was trimmed by 0 bases and J by 0 bases, leaving 13 bases between them. The length of the CDR3 is 16 residues. The CDR3 DNA reads TGTGCCAGCAGCTTGGCCGGAGGGCCCAGCTCCTACGAGCAGTACTTC. This gives the protein CASSLAGGPSSYEQYF.

This clone was observed a handful of times. This chain uses TRBV12-3 or TRBV12-4 with TRBJ1-4; D possibly corresponds to TRBD1 (6 bases). This CDR3 is 12 amino acids long. The ends were cut back, 6 bases at V and 13 bases at J, with 15 bases in the middle. CDR3 protein: CASRWDIGGLFF. In DNA form, the CDR3 reads TGTGCCAGCAGGTGGGACATCGGTGGACTGTTTTTT.

The chain combines TRBV7-9 with TRBJ1-2; the D gene is possibly TRBD1 (5 bases). V was pared by 6 bases and J by 9 bases, with 26 bases between. This CDR3 is 16 amino acids long. From germline, CDR1 is SEHNR and CDR2 FQNEAQ (reference sequence). The CDR3: CASSPRPRAESSRYTF. The CDR3 DNA sequence: TGTGCCAGCAGTCCCCGTCCCAGGGCAGAATCATCTCGCTACACCTTC.

The CDR3 loop is CASSLISGGQETQYF. The CDR3 DNA sequence: TGTGCCAGCAGTTTAATAAGCGGGGGGCAAGAGACCCAGTACTTC. The rearrangement uses TRBV28 and TRBJ2-5, with 9 bases identical to TRBD2. The length of the CDR3 is 15 residues. Trimming removed 2 bases from V and 2 bases from J; junction bases left unmatched: 3. Germline V gene sequence: CDR1 MDHEN, CDR2 SYDVKM. Supplemented by reference TRBV28 and TRBJ2-5, the full variable domain reads DVKVTQSSRYLVKRTGEKVFLECVQDMDHENMFWYRQDPGLGLRLIYFSYDVKMKEKGDIPEGYSVSREKKERFSLILESASTNQTSMYLCASSLISGGQETQYFGPGTRLLVL.

With regard to this clone: Other nucleotide sequences in the sample specify the same CDR3. The chain is built from TRBV18 and TRBJ1-2; possibly TRBD1 for D (5 bases). V was shortened by 2 bases and J by 3 bases, with 7 bases between the two germline ends. CDR3 size: 13 residues. The germline V gene encodes CDR1 KGHSH and CDR2 LQKENI. For the CDR3, the DNA is TGTGCCAGCTCACCAGGGGGGGACTATGGCTACACCTTC. This translates into CASSPGGDYGYTF.

This clone was detected only a few times. This chain's CDR3 is CASSKTEVGTEAFF. The CDR3 coding sequence is TGCGCCAGCAGCAAAACAGAAGTAGGCACTGAAGCTTTCTTT. V is TRBV5-1 and J is TRBJ1-1, with unresolved D. Germline CDR1 is SGHRS and CDR2 is YFSETQ. V dropped 4 bases and J dropped 4 bases, with 14 bases sitting between them. This CDR3 is built from 14 residues. Supplemented by reference TRBV5-1 and TRBJ1-1, the full variable domain reads KAGVTQTPRYLIKTRGQQVTLSCSPISGHRSVSWYQQTPGQGLQFLFEYFSETQRNKGNFPGRFSGRQFSNSRSEMNVSTLELGDSALYLCASSKTEVGTEAFFGQGTRLTVV.

The chain is built from TRBV3-1 (or the pseudogene TRBV3-2) and TRBJ2-6, with D possibly matching TRBD2 (6 bases). This CDR3 contains 15 residues. Germline-derived CDR1 and CDR2 are LGHDT and YNNKEL (reference sequence). The germline V and J ends were trimmed by 1 base and 6 bases, with 10 bases remaining between them. CDR3 sequence (DNA): TGTGCCAGCAGCCAAGCGGGGGTTAAGGCCAACGTCCTGACTTTC. Residues: CASSQAGVKANVLTF.

The gene calls are TRBV6-2 or TRBV6-3 and TRBJ2-3; 10 bases are shared with TRBD2. Germline V gene sequence: CDR1 MNHEY, CDR2 SVGEGT. V lost 2 bases to trimming and J lost 12 bases; unmatched junction nucleotides: 11. CDR3 size: 15 residues. Written as DNA, the CDR3 is TGTGCCAGCAGTTACGGGAGCGGGGGGGCCGTATCACAGTATTTT. Encoded protein: CASSYGSGGAVSQYF.

The V and J genes are TRBV29-1 and TRBJ2-2; 9 positions match TRBD1. Per germline, CDR1 SQVTM and CDR2 ANQGSEA. Trimming at V came to 6 bases and at J to 5 bases, leaving 7 bases not matched to a gene. The CDR3 extends over 14 amino acids. The CDR3 DNA is TGCAGCGTCCATGCGGGACAGGGAACCGGGGAGCTGTTTTTT. Amino acids: CSVHAGQGTGELFF.

The V and J genes are TRBV10-3 and TRBJ2-3; tentatively, D is TRBD2 (7 bases). With 6 bases removed from V and 2 bases from J, the gap between germline ends came to 15 bases. Germline CDR1 and CDR2: ENHRY and SYGVKD. This CDR3 is 15 amino acids long. The CDR3 is CAIRKAGGATDTQYF. The CDR3 DNA follows: TGTGCCATCAGGAAGGCTGGGGGGGCCACAGATACGCAGTATTTT.

This chain joins TRBV9 and TRBJ2-3; 13 bases match TRBD2. The V segment lost 2 bases and the J segment 5 bases; nucleotides outside the gene matches: 5. The germline V gene has CDR1 SGDLS and CDR2 YYNGEE. The CDR3 length is 16 residues. DNA for the CDR3: TGTGCCAGCAGCGTTACTAGCGGGGGGGCGGGAGATACGCAGTATTTT. This translates into CASSVTSGGAGDTQYF.

The chain combines TRBV18 with TRBJ1-4; weak D call: TRBD1 (5 bases). Germline-derived CDR1 and CDR2 are KGHSH and LQKENI. The CDR3 has 15 residues. Trimming shortened V by 2 bases and J by 6 bases, and 13 bases separated the two germline ends. The CDR3 DNA reads TGTGCCAGCTCACCAATCCAGGGTCGACATGAAAAACTGTTTTTT. It specifies CASSPIQGRHEKLFF.

This chain uses TRBV29-1 with TRBJ2-5; D is perhaps TRBD1 (5 bases). Germline values: CDR1 SQVTM, CDR2 ANQGSEA. V was clipped by 4 bases and J by 2 bases, with 11 bases between them. The CDR3 consists of 13 residues. The DNA for the CDR3 is TGCAGCGTTGTTGGGGCTGGGCAAGAGACCCAGTACTTC. Residues: CSVVGAGQETQYF.

The V gene is TRBV7-2, the J gene TRBJ2-1; 12 nucleotides agree with TRBD2. With 0 bases clipped from V and 3 bases from J, the junction kept 12 bases outside the gene matches. Germline V CDR1 and CDR2: SGHTA, FQGNSA. CDR3 length: 20 amino acids. This CDR3 reads CASSLASITSGGRFYNEQFF. The CDR3 DNA sequence: TGTGCCAGCAGCTTAGCTTCGATTACTAGCGGGGGGCGATTCTACAATGAGCAGTTCTTC.

The chain joins TRBV28 to TRBJ1-2, with D unresolved. Germline lookup yields CDR1 MDHEN and CDR2 SYDVKM. This CDR3 is 13 amino acids long. V was pared by 8 bases and J by 5 bases, with 15 bases between. Written as DNA, the CDR3 is TGTGCCAGCGGGGAGGGAGGAGGGTATGGCTACACCTTC. Its protein product is CASGEGGGYGYTF.

The chain employs TRBV5-1 and TRBJ2-6; tentatively, D is TRBD1 (5 bases). This CDR3 contains 18 residues. Per the germline V gene, CDR1 is SGHRS and CDR2 is YFSETQ. V was pared by 0 bases and J by 0 bases, with 13 bases between. The CDR3, as DNA: TGCGCCAGCAGCTTGGGGCAGGGAAGCCTCTCTGGGGCCAACGTCCTGACTTTC. Amino acids: CASSLGQGSLSGANVLTF. Full variable domain (missing parts from reference TRBV5-1 and TRBJ2-6): KAGVTQTPRYLIKTRGQQVTLSCSPISGHRSVSWYQQTPGQGLQFLFEYFSETQRNKGNFPGRFSGRQFSNSRSEMNVSTLELGDSALYLCASSLGQGSLSGANVLTFGAGSRLTVL.

V and J are TRBV19 and TRBJ2-1, with a weak D call TRBD1 (6 bases). CDR3 size: 16 residues. The V and J ends lost 5 bases and 5 bases respectively, with 19 bases between them. The germline V gene has CDR1 LNHDA and CDR2 SQIVND (reference sequence). CDR3 sequence reads: CASSPSGTQINNEQFF. The CDR3 DNA reads as TGTGCCAGTAGTCCTTCCGGGACACAAATTAACAATGAGCAGTTCTTC.

V usage is TRBV29-1 and J usage is TRBJ2-3, with D perhaps TRBD2 (6 bases). The CDR3 length is 13 residues. V lost 3 bases and J lost 10, with 17 bases in between. Germline V CDR1 and CDR2: SQVTM, ANQGSEA. CDR3 loop: CSVERTERGSQYF. In DNA, the CDR3 is TGCAGCGTTGAGCGAACAGAACGGGGGTCGCAGTATTTT.

The V call is TRBV5-1, the J call TRBJ2-3; the D is unclear. This CDR3 has 14 residues. Per germline, CDR1 SGHRS and CDR2 YFSETQ. Trimming took off 6 bases at V and 2 bases at J, with 13 bases between the two ends. This CDR3 reads CASTASSPTDTQYF. In DNA form, the CDR3 reads TGCGCCAGCACCGCATCGAGCCCCACAGATACGCAGTATTTT.

The V gene is TRBV7-2, the J gene TRBJ1-5, with TRBD1 matching 7 bases. The CDR3 has 14 amino acids. Germline CDR1 is SGHTA and CDR2 is FQGNSA. J gave up 2 bases and V 5 bases, and 3 bases lay outside the gene matches. CDR3 in DNA: TGTGCCAGCAGCCCACAGGGGCGCAATCAGCCCCAGCATTTT. Its translation is CASSPQGRNQPQHF.